This is a list of T cell receptor beta chains from one sample in a study of shared clonotypes between healthy human individuals. Sequencing used immunoSEQ multiplex PCR; TCRdb keeps in-frame clones, though not all of them. The table has about 670,000 clones, roughly 78% seen once. What was sequenced was memory CD4+ T cells sorted from blood. The receptors originated from a woman in her thirties in good health. Each CDR3 is given with its conserved first and last residue. Some rows have no size entry. The others give once, few or many, or a class for an expanded clone.

J: TRBJ1-1; V: TRBV6-6; size: few; CDR3: CASSQGNGLNTEAFF
J: TRBJ2-7; V: TRBV18; size: NA; CDR3: CASSGQTGVGEQYF
J: TRBJ1-4; V: TRBV29-1; size: NA; CDR3: CSVEGTGDYEKLFF
J: TRBJ2-4; V: TRBV28; size: NA; CDR3: CAGLKENIQYF
J: TRBJ2-2; V: TRBV30; size: few; CDR3: CAWRQGVAGGLGELFF
J: TRBJ2-2; V: TRBV7-8; size: few; CDR3: CASGAGETGELFF
J: TRBJ2-1; V: TRBV4-2; size: NA; CDR3: CASSPSRAGVPYEQFF
J: TRBJ2-5; V: TRBV19; size: NA; CDR3: CASSGQLQETQYF
J: TRBJ2-7; V: TRBV28; size: NA; CDR3: CASSSPPSGTSSYEQYF
J: TRBJ2-7; V: TRBV10-3; size: NA; CDR3: CAISESGTGGVQYF
J: TRBJ2-5; V: TRBV15; size: NA; CDR3: CATSRDLDGSVRTQYF
J: TRBJ1-2; V: TRBV27; size: NA; CDR3: CASRGSANYGYTF
J: TRBJ1-2; V: TRBV14; size: few; CDR3: CASSHRTGAGYTF
J: TRBJ1-5; V: TRBV27; size: NA; CDR3: CASRSQGASQPQHF
J: TRBJ2-7; V: TRBV28; size: NA; CDR3: CASSLTGGTYEQYF
J: TRBJ1-1; V: TRBV6-6; size: NA; CDR3: CASSEVREAFF
J: TRBJ2-3; V: TRBV27; size: NA; CDR3: CASSLKRGTDTQYF
J: TRBJ1-4; V: TRBV28; size: NA; CDR3: CASRAGTIALGKLFF
J: TRBJ2-1; V: TRBV6-4; size: NA; CDR3: CASSDQTGNEQFF
J: TRBJ2-5; V: TRBV5-1; size: NA; CDR3: CASRGQGLSRQETQYF
J: TRBJ1-1; V: TRBV19; size: NA; CDR3: CASSWKRGRGEAFF
J: TRBJ1-1; V: TRBV2; size: NA; CDR3: CASSEASWGAEAFF
J: TRBJ2-1; V: TRBV27; size: many; CDR3: CASSLARTSGHEQFF
J: TRBJ2-3; V: TRBV5-1; size: few; CDR3: CASSFRQGAPDTQYF
J: TRBJ2-1; V: TRBV28; size: NA; CDR3: CASRTLADSYNEQFF
J: TRBJ1-2; V: TRBV7-9; size: NA; CDR3: CASSLASGPAGYTF
J: TRBJ2-7; V: TRBV27; size: NA; CDR3: CASSLRAGGPYEQYF
J: TRBJ1-4; V: TRBV7-9; size: once; CDR3: CASSFARGIGEKLFF
J: TRBJ1-3; V: TRBV7-2; size: NA; CDR3: CASSWNAGNTIYF
J: TRBJ2-1; V: TRBV29-1; size: NA; CDR3: CSVARDNEQFF
J: TRBJ1-1; V: TRBV25-1; size: few; CDR3: CASSALGQNTEAFF
J: TRBJ1-1; V: TRBV2; size: NA; CDR3: CASIEHDRAATEAFF
J: TRBJ1-2; V: TRBV5-1; size: few; CDR3: CASSSGPADPLYGYTF
J: TRBJ2-7; V: TRBV11-2; size: NA; CDR3: CASSPTGFGAEQYF
J: TRBJ2-2; V: TRBV6-5; size: once; CDR3: CASRTGSGELFF
J: TRBJ2-7; V: TRBV5-1; size: NA; CDR3: CASSRTGQGPYEQYF
J: TRBJ2-6; V: TRBV28; size: NA; CDR3: CASGGWGYSGANVLTF
J: TRBJ2-3; V: TRBV9; size: many; CDR3: CASSVDLTGTDTQYF
J: TRBJ2-3; V: TRBV11-2; size: NA; CDR3: CASSSNRLAGVREAQYF
J: TRBJ2-6; V: TRBV7-6; size: NA; CDR3: CASSLKGGGSGANVLTF
J: TRBJ2-7; V: TRBV18; size: NA; CDR3: CASSRLGSEQYF
J: TRBJ2-1; V: TRBV19; size: NA; CDR3: CASSRTANNEQFF
J: TRBJ2-7; V: TRBV10-1; size: NA; CDR3: CASSAPEERNPNYEQYF
J: TRBJ2-5; V: TRBV6-6; size: NA; CDR3: CASSLPQETQYF
J: TRBJ1-2; V: TRBV10-3; size: NA; CDR3: CAISPKRGQGGGSYYGYTF
J: TRBJ2-7; V: TRBV30; size: NA; CDR3: CAWSASHLEQYF
J: TRBJ1-1; V: TRBV27; size: NA; CDR3: CASTRGQGGTEAFF
J: TRBJ2-5; V: TRBV2; size: few; CDR3: CASLRVAWQTQYF
J: TRBJ1-1; V: TRBV6-5; size: few; CDR3: CASSFGQGAAGTEAFF
J: TRBJ1-1; V: TRBV25-1; size: NA; CDR3: CASSEFKGSEAFF
J: TRBJ1-2; V: TRBV6-5; size: once; CDR3: CASSRDSRNYGYTF
J: TRBJ2-1; V: TRBV10-1; size: NA; CDR3: CASSGRESAYNEQFF